This T cell receptor beta chain comes out of a study of Graves' ophthalmopathy and Graves' hyperthyroidism. Background on the study: Specimen type is peripheral blood, obtained at initial diagnosis before any treatment.

About this clonotype: Its specificity is not known.

Transcripts of RNA were the source for amplifying TCR beta CDR3 regions. RT-PCR with HTBI primers came first, then second-round multiplex PCR. TCRdb processed the multiplex PCR reads anew with MiXCR; each CDR3 protein has one entry. The table has 600,000 to 650,000 distinct CDR3 sequences, 22% seen once; the top ten hold roughly 6.9%. Whole-study findings and limits: Stable hyperthyroidism and ophthalmopathy were told apart by a 13-signature model, which achieved around 90% sensitivity and more than 75% specificity.

The ends lost 1 base at V and 0 bases at J; junction bases unmatched: 9. Germline V lookup: CDR1 MGHRA, CDR2 YSYEKL. The CDR3 has 18 amino acids. Sequenced material: peripheral blood. This receptor was identified in a young woman with stable Graves' hyperthyroidism. Some clones in this sample may be carry-over from other donors' samples. V and J are TRBV4-1 and TRBJ1-2; 9 bases match TRBD1. CDR3 DNA sequence: TGCGCCAGCAGCCAAGGGGTCGGACAGGGGTTTGCTAACTATGGCTACACCTTC. This translates into CASSQGVGQGFANYGYTF.